This TCR beta chain was recovered during a study of blood T cell repertoires in COVID-19. On the study more broadly: The samples span acute and convalescent COVID-19 from the United States, Italy and Spain.

The protocol was immunoSEQ multiplex PCR, while the TCRdb copy is restricted to in-frame clones and leaves out a portion. This table has hundreds of thousands of clones, approximately 88% appearing once. CDR1 is MNHEY and CDR2 is SMNVEV in the germline V gene (reference sequence). This CDR3 is 19 amino acids long. V gave up 0 bases and J gave up 9 bases, with 24 bases separating them. The sequenced sample was peripheral blood. The source is a woman aged 25 to 39 with COVID-19, enrolled during active disease. The chain uses TRBV27 and TRBJ1-6; weak D call: TRBD1 (6 bases). CDR3 region: CASSLSGRGPGIRGSPLHF. CDR3 nucleotide sequence: TGTGCCAGCAGTTTATCGGGCAGGGGACCGGGTATAAGAGGTTCACCCCTCCACTTT.